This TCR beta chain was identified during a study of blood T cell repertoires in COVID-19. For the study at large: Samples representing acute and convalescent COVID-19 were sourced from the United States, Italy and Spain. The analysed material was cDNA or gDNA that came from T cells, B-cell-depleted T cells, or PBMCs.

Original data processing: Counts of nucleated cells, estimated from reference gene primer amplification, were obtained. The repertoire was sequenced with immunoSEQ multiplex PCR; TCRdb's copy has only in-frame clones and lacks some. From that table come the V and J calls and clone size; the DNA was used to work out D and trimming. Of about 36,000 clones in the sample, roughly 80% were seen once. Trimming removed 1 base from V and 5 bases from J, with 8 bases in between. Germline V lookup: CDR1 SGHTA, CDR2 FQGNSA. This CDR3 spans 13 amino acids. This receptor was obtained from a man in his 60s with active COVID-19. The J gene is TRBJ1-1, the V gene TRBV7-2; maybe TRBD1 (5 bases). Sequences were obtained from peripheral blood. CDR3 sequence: CASSLVEGTEAFF. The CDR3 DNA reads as TGTGCCAGCAGCTTAGTGGAGGGGACTGAAGCTTTCTTT.